This TCR beta chain originates from a study of T cell repertoires in cytomegalovirus infection (dated by TCRdb to about 2019). The study in broad terms: Alongside well-studied HLA-B-restricted epitopes, the peptide stimulations were aimed at recently identified HLA-C-restricted CMV epitopes, whose presentation resists viral immunomodulation. Because public TCR beta signatures pointed to carriage of CMV infection together with the matching HLA type, the HLA type of each donor mattered for the analysis. Paper-wide results and their limitations: In the ex vivo response, HLA-C-restricted CMV-specific TCR beta clonotypes were dominant, and in two of eight donors the single most frequent clonotype came from this HLA-C-restricted group. Cumulative frequency of public TCR beta family members discriminated carriers of CMV infection plus the relevant HLA type in this cohort and an independent 352-donor cohort.

This clonotype was counted a few times. This receptor's antigen is unknown. Base qualities were left out, and no much larger clone turns up one base away. Sequencing was performed on an Illumina HiSeq 1500. TCRdb reworked the public reads: Q25 trimming with fastp, MiXCR clone assembly, productive beta chains retained. Duplicate CDR3 protein sequences are folded into a single record with the most common DNA and genes. This sample is represented by 50,000 or so distinct CDR3 sequences; roughly a fifth of them were singletons. The top ten clonotypes cover 53% of the sample. Taken from the germline V gene, the CDR1 and CDR2 loops are SGDLS and YYNGEE. V and J are trimmed by 0 bases and 9 bases, and the gene matches miss 14 bases of the junction. From the cysteine through the phenylalanine, the CDR3 covers 17 amino acids. Left in the record is the CDR3 DNA by itself, 51 bases read in frame from the first base.

Read against the paper, the sample's treatment or condition label means: in vitro stimulation with specific CMV peptide epitopes to enrich CMV-specific T cells. The sample consisted of CD8+ T cells from cultured PBMCs, taken from culture after CMV antigen stimulation. The rearrangement combines TRBV9 with TRBJ2-1, and TRBD1 aligns with 8 junction nucleotides. The TCR originated in a human donor in good health (CMV status not recorded). Some clones in this sample may be carry-over from other donors' samples. In nucleotide form, the sequence is TGTGCCAGCAGCGTAGGTCTGTCAGGGGGCCTTCCCATTGAGCAGTTCTTC. It codes for CASSVGLSGGLPIEQFF. With the rest looked up from the reference TRBV9 and TRBJ2-1 genes rather than sequenced, the full variable domain is DSGVTQTPKHLITATGQRVTLRCSPRSGDLSVYWYQQSLDQGLQFLIQYYNGEERAKGNILERFSAQQFPDLHSELNLSSLELGDSALYFCASSVGLSGGLPIEQFFGPGTRLTVL.